This T cell receptor beta chain was identified in a study of T cells in women clearing cervical HPV infection. The CDR3 loop spans 13 amino acids. Germline CDR1 LNHDA, CDR2 SQIVND (reference sequence). Genomic DNA, averaging roughly 1,200 ng per sample, yielded TCR beta CDR3 via immunoSEQ. Clones were sequenced by immunoSEQ multiplex PCR, and TCRdb holds only the in-frame ones, with some missing. The repertoire table contains tens of thousands of clones. A word on this clone: The read gets to within 3 residues of the CDR3 end, and the germline J gene fills in the rest.

The clonotype was recovered from a woman aged 18-70 years with a cervical HPV16 infection that either progressed to CIN3+ or cleared (not recorded which). The chain recombines TRBV19 with TRBJ1-2; D call uncertain. Sequenced: blood buffy coat. The CDR3 bases that were read are TGTGCCAGTAGTATAGATCCGAGGTATACC. Translation: CASSIDPRYT. The full CDR3 reads CASSIDPRYTYTF.